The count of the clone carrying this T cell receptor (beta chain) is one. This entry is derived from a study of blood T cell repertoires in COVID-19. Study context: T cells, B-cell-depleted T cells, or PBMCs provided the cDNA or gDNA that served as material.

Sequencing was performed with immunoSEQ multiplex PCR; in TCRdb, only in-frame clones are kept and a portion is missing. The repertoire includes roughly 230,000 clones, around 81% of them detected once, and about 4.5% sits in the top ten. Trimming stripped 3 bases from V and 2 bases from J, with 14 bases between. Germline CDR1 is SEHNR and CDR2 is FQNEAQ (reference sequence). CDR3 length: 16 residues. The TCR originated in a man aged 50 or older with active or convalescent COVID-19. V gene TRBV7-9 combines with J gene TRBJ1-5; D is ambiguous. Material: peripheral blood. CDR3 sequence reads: CASSLWTTRGNQPQHF. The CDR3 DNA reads TGTGCCAGCAGCTTGTGGACGACGAGGGGCAATCAGCCCCAGCATTTT.